The sequence of this TCR beta chain was determined in a study of ipilimumab plus nivolumab after autologous stem cell transplantation. Germline CDR1 LGHNA, CDR2 YNFKEQ. The CDR3 spans 19 residues. Assay: immunoSEQ multiplex PCR; the TCRdb copy retains only in-frame clones and omits some. The repertoire holds 1,500 or so clones, under 90% seen once, with roughly 15% in the top ten. Details on this clone: One end of the junction is discordant with germline, which a read error may explain.

This sequence joins TRBV4-2 and TRBJ2-6; D not certain. The sequence was obtained from a female donor with multiple myeloma. The sample in question was PBMCs, obtained in a trial of ipilimumab plus nivolumab as post-transplant consolidation. CDR3 sequence (DNA): TGTGCCAGCAGCGTGTTAATCAAAGGTTACAAAAGTCGGGCCAACATCCTGACTTTC. Translated: CASSVLIKGYKSRANILTF.